This paragraph reports one T cell receptor beta chain. These data come from a study of T and B cells in COVID-19 patients. Across the whole study: Blood was sampled from COVID-19 patients who were either actively infected or recovered. About 90% of the roughly 20 active-infection patients had comorbidities associated with unfavorable COVID-19 outcome.

Germline-derived CDR1 and CDR2 are DFQATT and SNEGSKA (reference sequence). V gave up 0 bases and J gave up 4 bases; unmatched junction bases: 4. This CDR3 has 16 amino acids. Multiplex PCR with BIOMED2 TRB-A/B primer pools amplified TRB rearrangements. TCRdb fed the multiplex PCR reads into MiXCR, producing one record per CDR3 protein. Among 13,000 or so distinct CDR3 sequences listed, roughly 23% were seen once. Each TRB amplification used about 230-550 ng of genomic DNA from blood. J is TRBJ2-2 and V is TRBV20-1, with 11 positions matching TRBD2. This receptor was obtained from a human donor who had recovered from COVID-19. The sample consisted of blood. Here the CDR3 reads CSARDGLAGGTGELFF. Written as DNA, the CDR3 is TGCAGTGCTAGAGATGGGCTAGCGGGAGGCACCGGGGAGCTGTTTTTT.